This is a list of T cell receptor beta chains from one sample in a study of blood T cells in healthy people across ages. TCRdb used MiXCR to reprocess the 5' RACE reads, holding one entry per CDR3 protein. The table has over a million distinct CDR3 sequences, about 43% seen once. Sequencing input: blood. Source of these receptors: a woman between 18 and 29 years old in good health. Both conserved end residues are part of each CDR3. A D gene is named only where the DNA matches it firmly. A clone size is listed for some rows: how often the clone was seen (once, few, many), or a class if it is expanded.

clone_size	v_call	d_call	j_call	cdr3_length	cdr3_aa	cdr3_nt
NA	TRBV6-5	NA	TRBJ2-7	14	CASSGTRGAHEQYF	TGTGCCAGCAGCGGGACACGGGGCGCCCACGAGCAGTACTTC
NA	TRBV6-5	TRBD2	TRBJ2-3	18	CACSFGLAGGYYTDTQYF	TGTGCCTGCAGTTTCGGACTAGCGGGGGGCTACTACACAGATACGCAGTATTTT
NA	TRBV28	TRBD1	TRBJ2-5	15	CASSASGTDQETQYF	TGTGCCAGCAGTGCGTCCGGGACAGACCAAGAGACCCAGTACTTC
few	TRBV13	TRBD2	TRBJ2-5	18	CASSLASGIRGGQETQYF	TGTGCCAGCAGCTTAGCTAGCGGGATTAGGGGTGGACAAGAGACCCAGTACTTC
once	TRBV6-6	TRBD2	TRBJ2-5	15	CASSRTSGGGNEQYF	TGTGCCAGCAGCCGGACTAGCGGGGGGGGAAATGAGCAGTACTTC
NA	TRBV5-6	NA	TRBJ1-5	17	CASSFRGTGAYNQPQHF	TGTGCCAGCAGCTTCAGGGGAACGGGAGCTTACAATCAGCCCCAGCATTTT
NA	TRBV6-6	NA	TRBJ2-3	14	CASRRTLGTDTQYF	TGTGCCAGCAGAAGAACCCTTGGCACAGATACGCAGTATTTT
few	TRBV3-1	NA	TRBJ2-3	15	CASSQGLAGDNTQYF	TGTGCCAGCAGCCAAGGCCTAGCCGGGGATAATACGCAGTATTTT
NA	TRBV4-1	TRBD2	TRBJ2-2	17	CASSLLRAGGRTGELFF	TGCGCCAGCAGCCTCCTCAGAGCGGGGGGGCGGACCGGGGAGCTGTTTTTT
NA	TRBV7-3	TRBD2	TRBJ2-7	16	CASSPSGTMGSYEQYF	TGTGCCAGCAGCCCTTCCGGGACTATGGGTTCCTACGAGCAGTACTTC
NA	TRBV29-1	NA	TRBJ2-3	15	CSAPLPSRGTDTQYF	TGCAGCGCCCCCCTCCCTAGCAGGGGTACAGATACGCAGTATTTT
NA	TRBV5-1	TRBD2	TRBJ2-1	16	CASSATSGALQGQQFF	TGCGCCAGCAGCGCTACTAGCGGGGCCCTACAAGGGCAACAGTTCTTC
NA	TRBV10-2	TRBD2	TRBJ2-3	14	CASISGEGTDTQYF	TGCGCCAGCATATCGGGGGAGGGTACAGATACGCAGTATTTT